This TCR beta chain is drawn from a study of regulatory T cells in long-lasting Graves disease. Broader study findings: Persistent patients shared some 2,500 public clonotypes among themselves. Newly diagnosed patients shared fewer, at under 1,000. Blood alone, not thyroid tissue, was studied.

Worth noting for this clonotype: What it binds is not known.

The authors built TCR beta libraries using iRepertoire HTBI primers and Arm-PCR of CDR3 regions. One entry per CDR3 protein, called by TCRdb with MiXCR from the multiplex PCR reads. The table includes 400,000 to 500,000 distinct CDR3 sequences, roughly 20% detected once. Time point given: persistent/refractory GD, antithyroid drugs over 5 years with positive TRAb. The TCR library was made from RNA that had been extracted from PBMCs in TRIzol. The authors diagnosed Graves' disease using American Thyroid Association guidelines. The source of the patients was an endocrinology department in Xi'an, China. Germline assignment: CDR1 PRHDT and CDR2 FYEKMQ (reference sequence). The ends were cut back, 5 bases at V and 5 bases at J, with 12 bases in the middle. The CDR3 has 14 amino acids.

The clonotype was recovered from a female donor with Graves disease. The source material was peripheral blood mononuclear cells (PBMCs), sampled when the disease was refractory, from a patient treated with antithyroid drugs. The V call is TRBV13, the J call TRBJ1-4, with D tentatively TRBD1 (5 bases). This CDR3 is CASSPTVTNEKLFF. CDR3 DNA: TGTGCCAGCAGCCCGACAGTGACGAATGAAAAACTGTTTTTT.